Given below is one TCR beta chain in context. This entry belongs to a study of control samples from healthy donors and cancer patients. In germline, CDR1 is LNHDA, CDR2 SQIVND (reference sequence). With 2 bases clipped from V and 6 bases from J, the junction kept 10 bases outside the gene matches. CDR3 size: 15 residues. Measured with immunoSEQ multiplex PCR; TCRdb has only the in-frame clones, and not every one. Of 190,000 or so clones in the sample, roughly 93% were seen once. Sequences were obtained from blood. The origin of this receptor is a man aged 18 to 30 in good health. The chain recombines TRBV19 with TRBJ2-7, with 7 bases fitting TRBD1. The CDR3 sequence: CASSIWPGTEFEQYF. The CDR3 DNA reads TGTGCCAGTAGTATATGGCCCGGGACAGAATTCGAGCAGTACTTC.